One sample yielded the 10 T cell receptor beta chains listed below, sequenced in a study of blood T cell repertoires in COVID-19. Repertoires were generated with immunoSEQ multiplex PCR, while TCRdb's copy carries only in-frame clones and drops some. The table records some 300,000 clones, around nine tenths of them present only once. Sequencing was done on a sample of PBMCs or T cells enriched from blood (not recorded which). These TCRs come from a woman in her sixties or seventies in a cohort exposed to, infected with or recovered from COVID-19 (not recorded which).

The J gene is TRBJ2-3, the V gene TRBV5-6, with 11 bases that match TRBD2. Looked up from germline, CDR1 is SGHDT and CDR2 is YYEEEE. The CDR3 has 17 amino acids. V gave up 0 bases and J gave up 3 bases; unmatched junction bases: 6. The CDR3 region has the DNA TGTGCCAGCAGCTTGGCCCGACTAGCGGGAAGGACAGATACGCAGTATTTT. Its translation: CASSLARLAGRTDTQYF.

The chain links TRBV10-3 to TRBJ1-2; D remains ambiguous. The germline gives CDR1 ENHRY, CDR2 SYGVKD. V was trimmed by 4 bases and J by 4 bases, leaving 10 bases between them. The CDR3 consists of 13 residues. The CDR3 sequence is CAISGSGPYGYTF. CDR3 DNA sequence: TGTGCCATCAGTGGTAGCGGACCCTATGGCTACACCTTC.

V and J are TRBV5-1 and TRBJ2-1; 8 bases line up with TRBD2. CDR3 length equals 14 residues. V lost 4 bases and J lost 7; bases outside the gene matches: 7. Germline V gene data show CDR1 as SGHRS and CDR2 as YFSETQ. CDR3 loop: CASSRTSSLNEQFF. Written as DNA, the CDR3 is TGCGCCAGCAGCCGGACTAGCTCGTTAAATGAGCAGTTCTTC. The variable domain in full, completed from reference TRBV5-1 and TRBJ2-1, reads KAGVTQTPRYLIKTRGQQVTLSCSPISGHRSVSWYQQTPGQGLQFLFEYFSETQRNKGNFPGRFSGRQFSNSRSEMNVSTLELGDSALYLCASSRTSSLNEQFFGPGTRLTVL.

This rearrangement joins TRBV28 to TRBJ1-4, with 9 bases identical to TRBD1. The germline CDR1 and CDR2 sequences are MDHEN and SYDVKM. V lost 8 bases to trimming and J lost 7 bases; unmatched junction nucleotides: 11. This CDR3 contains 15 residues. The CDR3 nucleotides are TGTGCCAGCCGGGGACAGGGTGATTGGGGTGAAAAACTGTTTTTT. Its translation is CASRGQGDWGEKLFF. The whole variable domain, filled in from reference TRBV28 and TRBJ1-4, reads DVKVTQSSRYLVKRTGEKVFLECVQDMDHENMFWYRQDPGLGLRLIYFSYDVKMKEKGDIPEGYSVSREKKERFSLILESASTNQTSMYLCASRGQGDWGEKLFFGSGTQLSVL.

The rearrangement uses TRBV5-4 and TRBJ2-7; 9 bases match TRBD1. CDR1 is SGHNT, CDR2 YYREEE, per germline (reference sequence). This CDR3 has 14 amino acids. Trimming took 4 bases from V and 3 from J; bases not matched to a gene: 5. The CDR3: CASSPRDRVYEQYF. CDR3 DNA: TGTGCCAGCAGCCCTCGGGACAGGGTCTACGAGCAGTACTTC.

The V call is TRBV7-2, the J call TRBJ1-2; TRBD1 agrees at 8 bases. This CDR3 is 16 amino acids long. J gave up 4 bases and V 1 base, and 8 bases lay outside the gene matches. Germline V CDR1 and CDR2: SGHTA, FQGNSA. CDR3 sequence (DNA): TGTGCCAGCAGCTTAGAGGGGGGCAGGGGGCCCTATGGCTACACCTTC. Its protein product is CASSLEGGRGPYGYTF.

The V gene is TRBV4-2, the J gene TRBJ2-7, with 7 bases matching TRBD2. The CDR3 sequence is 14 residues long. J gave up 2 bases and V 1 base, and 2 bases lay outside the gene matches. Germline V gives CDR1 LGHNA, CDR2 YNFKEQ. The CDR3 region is CASSQGSGAYEQYF. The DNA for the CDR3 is TGTGCCAGCAGCCAAGGCAGCGGGGCCTACGAGCAGTACTTC.

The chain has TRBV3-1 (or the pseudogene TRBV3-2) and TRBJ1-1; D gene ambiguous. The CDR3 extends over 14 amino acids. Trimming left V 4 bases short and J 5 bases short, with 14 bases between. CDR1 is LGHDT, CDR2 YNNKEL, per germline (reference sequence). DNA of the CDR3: TGTGCCAGCAGCCCTTCCATTTCGGGGACTGAAGCTTTCTTT. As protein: CASSPSISGTEAFF.

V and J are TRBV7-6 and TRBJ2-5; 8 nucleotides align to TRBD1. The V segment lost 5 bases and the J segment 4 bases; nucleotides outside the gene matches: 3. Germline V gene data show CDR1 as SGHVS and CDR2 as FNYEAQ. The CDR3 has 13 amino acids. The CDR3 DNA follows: TGTGCCAGCAGCCTTGACAGGGGAGAGACCCAGTACTTC. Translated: CASSLDRGETQYF. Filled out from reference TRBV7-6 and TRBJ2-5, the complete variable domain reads GAGVSQSPRYKVTKRGQDVALRCDPISGHVSLYWYRQALGQGPEFLTYFNYEAQQDKSGLPNDRFSAERPEGSISTLTIQRTEQRDSAMYRCASSLDRGETQYFGPGTRLLVL.

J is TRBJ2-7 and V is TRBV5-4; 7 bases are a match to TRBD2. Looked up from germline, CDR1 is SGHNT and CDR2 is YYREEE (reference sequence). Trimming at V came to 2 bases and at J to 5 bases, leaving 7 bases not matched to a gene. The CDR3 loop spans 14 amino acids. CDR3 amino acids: CASSFGGTKNEQYF. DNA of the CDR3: TGTGCCAGCAGCTTCGGGGGGACCAAGAACGAGCAGTACTTC.